The 10 T cell receptor beta chains below were found in one sample sequenced in a study of cytomegalovirus exposure and HLA in healthy donors. The PCR had 60 Vbeta and 13 Jbeta primers. Assay used: immunoSEQ multiplex PCR; TCRdb lists only in-frame clones, some missing. Among under 150,000 clones listed, approximately 8.9% were seen once. Sequencing input: PBMCs. These receptors came from a woman aged 40 to 49 in good health and CMV-seropositive.

The J gene is TRBJ1-1, the V gene TRBV4-1, with 11 bases aligning to TRBD1. Trimming removed 4 bases from V and 2 bases from J; junction bases left unmatched: 3. The CDR3 loop spans 15 amino acids. Germline loops: CDR1 MGHRA, CDR2 YSYEKL. CDR3 sequence: CASSRGQGANTEAFF. The CDR3 DNA reads as TGCGCCAGCAGCCGTGGACAGGGGGCTAACACTGAAGCTTTCTTT.

This clone has more than one count but fewer than ten. The V gene is TRBV6-6, the J gene TRBJ2-7; 9 bases are shared with TRBD1. The CDR3 runs to 16 residues. Trimming took 2 bases from V and 6 from J; bases not matched to a gene: 11. Per germline, CDR1 MNHNY and CDR2 SVGAGI (reference sequence). CDR3 coding DNA: TGTGCCAGCAGTTACCAGGGGACAGGGAGTTGGTCCGAGCAGTACTTC. It is translated as CASSYQGTGSWSEQYF.

V usage is TRBV7-2 and J usage is TRBJ2-5; D is ambiguous. Germline V gene sequence: CDR1 SGHTA, CDR2 FQGNSA. The CDR3 totals 13 residues. V lost 4 bases to trimming and J lost 1 base, with 7 bases between them. CDR3: CASSSRTQETQYF. In DNA, the CDR3 is TGTGCCAGCAGCTCCAGAACCCAAGAGACCCAGTACTTC. The variable domain in full, completed from reference TRBV7-2 and TRBJ2-5, reads GAGVSQSPSNKVTEKGKDVELRCDPISGHTALYWYRQSLGQGLEFLIYFQGNSAPDKSGLPSDRFSAERTGGSVSTLTIQRTQQEDSAVYLCASSSRTQETQYFGPGTRLLVL.

This clone was seen more than once but under ten times. The V gene is TRBV2, the J gene TRBJ2-5; 8 bases agree with TRBD2. This CDR3 contains 13 residues. Germline loops: CDR1 SNHLY, CDR2 FYNNEI. V lost 11 bases, J lost 5 bases, and 10 bases stayed unmatched. The CDR3, as DNA: TGTGCCCTAGGGGGGACTAGGGACGAGACCCAGTACTTC. Its translation is CALGGTRDETQYF.

The CDR3 is CASSPGLATDTQYF. In DNA form, the CDR3 reads TGTGCCAGCAGCCCAGGACTAGCGACAGATACGCAGTATTTT. The chain combines TRBV7-9 with TRBJ2-3, with TRBD2 identical over 9 bases. The CDR3 has 14 residues. J was trimmed by 3 bases and V by 5 bases; bases with no gene match: 3. CDR1 and CDR2 (germline): SEHNR, FQNEAQ (reference sequence).

The J gene is TRBJ1-1, the V gene TRBV4-3; tentative D call: TRBD1 (6 bases). This CDR3 contains 14 residues. V was cut by 3 bases and J by 4 bases, with 12 bases left in between. Germline CDR1 LGHNA, CDR2 YSLEER. Written as DNA, the CDR3 is TGCGCCAGCAGCCACGCAGGGGATGCCACTGAAGCTTTCTTT. Protein: CASSHAGDATEAFF.

The V and J genes are TRBV19 and TRBJ2-3; tentative D call: TRBD2 (7 bases). Between the trimmed V and J ends, which lost 3 bases and 6 bases, there was a span of 19 bases. The CDR3 is 16 amino acids. CDR1 and CDR2 (germline): LNHDA, SQIVND (reference sequence). The CDR3 DNA follows: TGTGCCAGTAGTATCCCGCGGGGGCCGCTTAGGGATACGCAGTATTTT. This encodes CASSIPRGPLRDTQYF.

The rearrangement joins TRBV7-9 to TRBJ1-4; no reliable D call. Trimming took off 3 bases at V and 4 bases at J, with 12 bases between the two ends. The CDR3 is made up of 15 amino acids. Per the germline V gene, CDR1 is SEHNR and CDR2 is FQNEAQ (reference sequence). CDR3 loop: CASSLGGSRNEKLFF. The DNA of the CDR3 is TGTGCCAGCAGCTTGGGCGGGAGCCGTAATGAAAAACTGTTTTTT.

This clone occurred a few times. V usage is TRBV5-4 and J usage is TRBJ2-7; 7 positions match TRBD1. The CDR3 has 16 amino acids. V lost 2 bases to trimming and J lost 4 bases; unmatched junction nucleotides: 12. CDR1 is SGHNT and CDR2 is YYREEE in the germline V gene (reference sequence). Written as DNA, the CDR3 is TGTGCCAGCAGCTTCAGACAGGGTATGATAGGGTACGAGCAGTACTTC. This codes for CASSFRQGMIGYEQYF.

The chain has TRBV4-1 and TRBJ2-2; the match to TRBD2 covers 8 bases. The CDR3 has 17 residues. The trim removed 3 bases at V and 4 bases at J, leaving 10 bases unmatched. In germline, CDR1 is MGHRA, CDR2 YSYEKL. CDR3 coding DNA: TGCGCCAGCAGCCATCCCGGCGGGGGGAGGTCCACCGGGGAGCTGTTTTTT. Its translation is CASSHPGGGRSTGELFF.